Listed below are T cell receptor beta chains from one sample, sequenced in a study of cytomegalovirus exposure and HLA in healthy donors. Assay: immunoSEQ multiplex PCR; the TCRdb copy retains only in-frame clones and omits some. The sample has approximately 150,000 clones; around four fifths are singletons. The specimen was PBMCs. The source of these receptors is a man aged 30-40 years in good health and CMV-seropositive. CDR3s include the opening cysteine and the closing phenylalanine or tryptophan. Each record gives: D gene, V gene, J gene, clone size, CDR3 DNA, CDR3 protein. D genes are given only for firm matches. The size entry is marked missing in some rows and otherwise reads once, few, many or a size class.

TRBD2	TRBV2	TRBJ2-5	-	TGTGCCAGCAGTGAACAATTCGGCGGGGGCCAAGAGACCCAGTACTTC	CASSEQFGGGQETQYF
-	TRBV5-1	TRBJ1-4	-	TGCGCCAGCAGCAGAGGACTCGTCGTAGGTGCAACTAATGAAAAACTGTTTTTT	CASSRGLVVGATNEKLFF
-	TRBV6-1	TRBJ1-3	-	TGTGCCAGCAGTGAGGTGGCATTCGGGGACACCATATATTTT	CASSEVAFGDTIYF
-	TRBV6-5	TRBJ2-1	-	TGTGCCAGCCTCGTAGCAGAGGGAGGTAATGAGCAGTTCTTC	CASLVAEGGNEQFF
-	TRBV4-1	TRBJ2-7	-	TGCGCCAGCAGCCAAGAAGGGGGTTACGAGCAGTACTTC	CASSQEGGYEQYF
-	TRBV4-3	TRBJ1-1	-	TGCGCCAGCAGCCAAGATCAACGACAGAACACTGAAGCTTTCTTT	CASSQDQRQNTEAFF
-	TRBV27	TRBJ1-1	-	TGTGCCAGCAGTTTGCTTGGAGTCGCTAGGACTGAAGCTTTCTTT	CASSLLGVARTEAFF
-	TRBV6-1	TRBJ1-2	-	TGTGCCAGCATCCGATCAGGGGACTATGGCTACACCTTC	CASIRSGDYGYTF
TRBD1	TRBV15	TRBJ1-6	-	TGTGCCACCAGCTCGAGTGTTGGGACAGTTATTTCACCCCTCCACTTT	CATSSSVGTVISPLHF
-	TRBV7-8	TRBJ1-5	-	TGTGCCAGCAGCCCAGGGGCGGCGGATCAGCCCCAGCATTTT	CASSPGAADQPQHF
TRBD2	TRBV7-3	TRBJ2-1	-	TGTGCCAGCAGCGCTGGACTAGCTGTTTACAATGAGCAGTTCTTC	CASSAGLAVYNEQFF
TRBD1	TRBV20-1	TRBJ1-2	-	TGCAGTGCTTGGGACAGCTATGGCTACACCTTC	CSAWDSYGYTF
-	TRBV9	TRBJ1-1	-	TGTGCCAGCAGCGTAGGACAGTTGGACACTGAAGCTTTCTTT	CASSVGQLDTEAFF
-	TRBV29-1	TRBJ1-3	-	TGCAGCGTTGCTGATACAGGGTTGGGAAACACCATATATTTT	CSVADTGLGNTIYF
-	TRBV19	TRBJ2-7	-	TGTGCCAGTAGTATTTCGGCAGGGTACGCATACGAGCAGTACTTC	CASSISAGYAYEQYF
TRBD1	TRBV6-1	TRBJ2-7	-	TGTGCCAGCTGTAAGACAGGGGAGGTCTACGAGCAGTACTTC	CASCKTGEVYEQYF
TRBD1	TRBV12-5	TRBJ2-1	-	TGTGCTAGTGGTTTCTCAGAGGGGGCGCATTGGTATGAGCAGTTCTTC	CASGFSEGAHWYEQFF
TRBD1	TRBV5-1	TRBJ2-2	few	TGCGCCAGCTTACAGGGGGAGCCCGGGGAGCTGTTTTTT	CASLQGEPGELFF
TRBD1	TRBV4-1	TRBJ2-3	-	TGCGCCAGCAGCCAGAGCGGGACAGGGTTGACCCAAGATACGCAGTATTTT	CASSQSGTGLTQDTQYF
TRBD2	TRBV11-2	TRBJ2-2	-	TGTGCCAGCAGGACTCCCGGACTAGCGGGTAACACCGGGGAGCTGTTTTTT	CASRTPGLAGNTGELFF
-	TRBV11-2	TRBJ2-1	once	TGTGCCAGCAGCTTAGATAGGGAGGGGGGGGTCTTC	CASSLDREGGVF
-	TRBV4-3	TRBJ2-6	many	TGCGCCAGCAGCCAAGATCCACAGGGTGGGGCCAACGTCCTGACTTTC	CASSQDPQGGANVLTF
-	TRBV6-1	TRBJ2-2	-	TGTGCCAGCAGACCGGGACAGAACACCGGGGAGCTGTTTTTT	CASRPGQNTGELFF
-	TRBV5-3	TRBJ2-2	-	TGTGCCAGAAGCTTGAACAGGGCGACCGGGGAGCTGTTTTTT	CARSLNRATGELFF
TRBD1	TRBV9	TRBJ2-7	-	TGTGCCAGCAGCGCCCGGACAGGGGGCTCCTACGAGCAGTACTTC	CASSARTGGSYEQYF
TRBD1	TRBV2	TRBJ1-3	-	TGTGCCAGCAGCATGGACAGGGTCGCTGGAAACACCATATATTTT	CASSMDRVAGNTIYF
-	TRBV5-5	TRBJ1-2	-	TGTGCCAGCAGCTTGGAAGAGTGGAGCTATGGCTACACCTTC	CASSLEEWSYGYTF
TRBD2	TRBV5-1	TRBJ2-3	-	TGCGCCAGCAGCGGCGGGACTAGCGGGGCGGATACGCAGTATTTT	CASSGGTSGADTQYF
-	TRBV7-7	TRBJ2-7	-	TGTGCTAGCAGCTTAGACGGTCTAGCTGGGGAGCAGTACTTC	CASSLDGLAGEQYF
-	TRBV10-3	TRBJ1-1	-	TGTGCCATCAGTGAGATTAGTGAATCTGAAGCTTTCTTT	CAISEISESEAFF
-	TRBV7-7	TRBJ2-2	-	TGTGCTAGCAGCCCCCGGACAGCCAACACCGGGGAGCTGTTTTTT	CASSPRTANTGELFF
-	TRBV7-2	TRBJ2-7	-	TGTGCCAGCAGCTTAACCTGGGCAGGGGACTACGAGCAGTACTTC	CASSLTWAGDYEQYF
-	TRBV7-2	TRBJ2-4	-	TGTGCCAGCAGCTCCGCGCCAGGTCTAAAGGGGGACATTCAGTACTTC	CASSSAPGLKGDIQYF
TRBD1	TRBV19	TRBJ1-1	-	TGTGCCAGTAGGTCCCGGGACAGGGGTAAATCTACTGAAGCTTTCTTT	CASRSRDRGKSTEAFF
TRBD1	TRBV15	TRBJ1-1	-	TGTGCCACCAGCCTCGGGACAGATAACACTGAAGCTTTCTTT	CATSLGTDNTEAFF
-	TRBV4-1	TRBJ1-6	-	TGCGCCAGCAGCCGTAGAGGGGGAGTTAATTCACCCCTCCACTTT	CASSRRGGVNSPLHF
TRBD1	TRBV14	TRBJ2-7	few	TGTGCCAGCAGCCCCGCTCGGGGACAGGGCAGATACGAGCAGTACTTC	CASSPARGQGRYEQYF
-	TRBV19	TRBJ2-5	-	TGTGCCAGTAAGAAGTGGGAGGATAGGAGAGAGACCCAGTACTTC	CASKKWEDRRETQYF
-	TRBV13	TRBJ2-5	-	TGTGCCAGCAGCTTGCGGGTCCGGGCTTGGGAGACCCAGTACTTC	CASSLRVRAWETQYF
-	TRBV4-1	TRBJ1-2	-	TGCGCCAGCAGCCAAGCTGTCTCAGTGAATTATGGCTACACCTTC	CASSQAVSVNYGYTF
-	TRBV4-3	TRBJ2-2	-	TGCGCCAGCAGCCAAGGCGTATCGGGGTTCGGGGAGCTGTTTTTT	CASSQGVSGFGELFF
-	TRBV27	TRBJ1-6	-	TGTGCCAGCAGTTCCGGAGAAGATAATTCACCCCTCCACTTT	CASSSGEDNSPLHF
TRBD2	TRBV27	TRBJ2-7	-	TGTGCCAGCAGTTACCTCGGGAGGGGGGTTGACTACGAGCAGTACTTC	CASSYLGRGVDYEQYF
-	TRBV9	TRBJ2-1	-	TGTGCCAGCAGCACTACGGGAACTCTCGGCGGTTATGAGCAGTTCTTC	CASSTTGTLGGYEQFF
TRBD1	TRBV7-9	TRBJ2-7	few	TGTGCCAGCAGCCCGAGGACAGGTTTAGCCTACGAGCAGTACTTC	CASSPRTGLAYEQYF
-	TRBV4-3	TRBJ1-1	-	TGCGCCAGCAGCCAAGTGACACGGCGGAACACTGAAGCTTTCTTT	CASSQVTRRNTEAFF
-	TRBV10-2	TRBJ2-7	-	TGCGCCAGCAGCAGGGGTGGCGACGAGCAGTACTTC	CASSRGGDEQYF
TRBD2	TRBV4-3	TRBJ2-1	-	TGCGCCAGCAGCCAAGATGTAGCGGGGGGCAACTACAATGAGCAGTTCTTC	CASSQDVAGGNYNEQFF
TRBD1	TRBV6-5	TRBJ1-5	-	TGTGCCAGCAGCCGCCGACAGGGGACGAATCAGCCCCAGCATTTT	CASSRRQGTNQPQHF
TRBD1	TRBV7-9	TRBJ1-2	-	TGTGCCAGCAGCGGGCCTCGGACAGGCCCAGGGGGCTACACCTTC	CASSGPRTGPGGYTF
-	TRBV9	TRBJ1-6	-	TGTGCCAGCAGCCCCCGGACGGGAAGTTATAATTCACCCCTCCACTTT	CASSPRTGSYNSPLHF